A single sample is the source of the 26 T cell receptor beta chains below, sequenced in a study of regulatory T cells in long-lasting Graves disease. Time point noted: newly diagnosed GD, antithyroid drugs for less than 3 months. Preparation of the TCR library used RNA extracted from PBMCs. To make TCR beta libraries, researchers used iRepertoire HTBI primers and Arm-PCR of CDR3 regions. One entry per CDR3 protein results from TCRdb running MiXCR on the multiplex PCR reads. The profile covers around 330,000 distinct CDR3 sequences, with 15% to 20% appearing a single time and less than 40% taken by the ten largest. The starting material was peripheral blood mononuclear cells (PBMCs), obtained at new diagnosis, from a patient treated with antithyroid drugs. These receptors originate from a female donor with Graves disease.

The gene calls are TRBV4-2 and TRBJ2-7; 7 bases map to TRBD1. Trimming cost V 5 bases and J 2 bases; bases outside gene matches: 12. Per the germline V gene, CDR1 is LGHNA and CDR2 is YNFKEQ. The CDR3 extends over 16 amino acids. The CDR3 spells CASSSQTGATPYEQYF. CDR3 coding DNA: TGTGCCAGCAGCTCTCAAACAGGGGCGACCCCCTACGAGCAGTACTTC.

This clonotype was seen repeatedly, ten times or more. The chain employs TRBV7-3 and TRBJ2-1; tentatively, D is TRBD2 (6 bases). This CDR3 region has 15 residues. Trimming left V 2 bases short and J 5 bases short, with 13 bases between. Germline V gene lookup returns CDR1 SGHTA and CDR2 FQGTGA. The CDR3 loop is CASSLRGMQHNEQFF. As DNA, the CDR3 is TGTGCCAGCAGCTTACGCGGGATGCAACACAATGAGCAGTTCTTC. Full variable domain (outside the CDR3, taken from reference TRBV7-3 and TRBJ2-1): GAGVSQTPSNKVTEKGKYVELRCDPISGHTALYWYRQSLGQGPEFLIYFQGTGAADDSGLPNDRFFAVRPEGSVSTLKIQRTERGDSAVYLCASSLRGMQHNEQFFGPGTRLTVL.

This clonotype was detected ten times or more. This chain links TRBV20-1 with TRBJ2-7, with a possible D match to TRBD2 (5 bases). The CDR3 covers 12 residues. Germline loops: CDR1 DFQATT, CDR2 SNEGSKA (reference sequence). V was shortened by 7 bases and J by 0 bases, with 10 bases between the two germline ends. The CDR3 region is CSGLYNSYEQYF. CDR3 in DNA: TGCAGTGGACTATACAACTCCTACGAGCAGTACTTC.

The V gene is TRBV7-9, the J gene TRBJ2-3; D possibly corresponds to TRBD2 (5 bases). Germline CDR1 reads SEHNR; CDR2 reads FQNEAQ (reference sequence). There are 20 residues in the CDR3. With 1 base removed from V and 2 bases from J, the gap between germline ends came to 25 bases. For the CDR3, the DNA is TGTGCCAGCAGCTTAGGTTCTAGCTTTCTTGCATTGGGCTACACAGATACGCAGTATTTT. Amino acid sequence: CASSLGSSFLALGYTDTQYF.

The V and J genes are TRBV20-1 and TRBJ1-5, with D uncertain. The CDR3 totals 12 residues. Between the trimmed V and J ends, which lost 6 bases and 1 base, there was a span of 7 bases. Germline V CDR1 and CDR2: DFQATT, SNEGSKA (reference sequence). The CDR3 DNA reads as TGCAGTGCCCGGAGGAGCAATCAGCCCCAGCATTTT. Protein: CSARRSNQPQHF.

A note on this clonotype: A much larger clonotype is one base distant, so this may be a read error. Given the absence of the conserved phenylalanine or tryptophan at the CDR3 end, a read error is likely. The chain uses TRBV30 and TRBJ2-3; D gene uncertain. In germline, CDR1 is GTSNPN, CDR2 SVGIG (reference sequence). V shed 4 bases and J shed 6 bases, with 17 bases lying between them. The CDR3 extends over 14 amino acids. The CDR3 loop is CAWIGDTYMDTQYS. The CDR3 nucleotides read TGTGCCTGGATAGGAGACACTTACATGGATACGCAGTATTCT.

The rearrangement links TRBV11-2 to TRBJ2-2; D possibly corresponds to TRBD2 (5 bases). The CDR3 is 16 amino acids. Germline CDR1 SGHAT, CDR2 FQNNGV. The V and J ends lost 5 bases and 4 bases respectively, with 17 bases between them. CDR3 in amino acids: CASSLGGHWSTGELFF. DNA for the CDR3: TGTGCCAGCAGCCTCGGCGGGCATTGGTCCACCGGGGAGCTGTTTTTT. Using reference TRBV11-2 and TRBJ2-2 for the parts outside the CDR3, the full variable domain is EAGVAQSPRYKIIEKRQSVAFWCNPISGHATLYWYQQILGQGPKLLIQFQNNGVVDDSQLPKDRFSAERLKGVDSTLKIQPAKLEDSAVYLCASSLGGHWSTGELFFGEGSRLTVL.

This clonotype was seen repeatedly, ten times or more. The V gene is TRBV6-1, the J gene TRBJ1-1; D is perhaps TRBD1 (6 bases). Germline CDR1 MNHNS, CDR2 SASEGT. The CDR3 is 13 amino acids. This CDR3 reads CAGRQGMNTEAFF. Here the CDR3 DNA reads TGTGCGGGACGGCAGGGGATGAACACTGAAGCTTTCTTT.

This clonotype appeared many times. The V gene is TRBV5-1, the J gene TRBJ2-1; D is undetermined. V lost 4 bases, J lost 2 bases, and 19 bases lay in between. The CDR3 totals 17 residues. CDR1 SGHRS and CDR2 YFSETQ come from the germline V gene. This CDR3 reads CASSPVGHLRPYNEQFF. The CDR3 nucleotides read TGCGCCAGCAGCCCGGTGGGCCACCTGCGCCCCTACAATGAGCAGTTCTTC.

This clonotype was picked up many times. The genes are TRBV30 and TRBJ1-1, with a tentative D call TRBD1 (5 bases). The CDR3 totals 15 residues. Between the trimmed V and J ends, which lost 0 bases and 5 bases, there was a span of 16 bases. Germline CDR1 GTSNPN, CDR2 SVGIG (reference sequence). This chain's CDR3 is CAWSVRDRGGTEAFF. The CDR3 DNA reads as TGTGCCTGGAGTGTACGGGACCGGGGAGGGACTGAAGCTTTCTTT.

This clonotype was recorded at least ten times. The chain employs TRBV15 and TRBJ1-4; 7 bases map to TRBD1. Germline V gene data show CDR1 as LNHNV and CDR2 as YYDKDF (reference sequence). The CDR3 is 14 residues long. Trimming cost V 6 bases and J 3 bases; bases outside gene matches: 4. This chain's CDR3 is CATRDRVSNEKLFF. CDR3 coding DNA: TGTGCCACCAGAGACAGGGTGTCTAATGAAAAACTGTTTTTT.

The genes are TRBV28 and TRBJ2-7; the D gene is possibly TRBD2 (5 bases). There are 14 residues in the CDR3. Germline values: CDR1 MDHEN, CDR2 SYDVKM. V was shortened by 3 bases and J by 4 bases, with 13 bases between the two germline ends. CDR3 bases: TGTGCCAGCAGTTTCGGGGTTGGGGAGTACGAGCAGTACTTC. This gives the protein CASSFGVGEYEQYF. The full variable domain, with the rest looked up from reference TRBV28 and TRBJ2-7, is DVKVTQSSRYLVKRTGEKVFLECVQDMDHENMFWYRQDPGLGLRLIYFSYDVKMKEKGDIPEGYSVSREKKERFSLILESASTNQTSMYLCASSFGVGEYEQYFGPGTRLTVT.

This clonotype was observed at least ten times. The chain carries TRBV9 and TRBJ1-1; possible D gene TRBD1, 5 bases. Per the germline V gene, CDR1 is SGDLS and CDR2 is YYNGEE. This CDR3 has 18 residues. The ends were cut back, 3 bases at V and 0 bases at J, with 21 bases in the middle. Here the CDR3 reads CASSDIGRAGLMNTEAFF. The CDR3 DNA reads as TGTGCCAGCAGCGACATCGGGAGAGCAGGGCTGATGAACACTGAAGCTTTCTTT.

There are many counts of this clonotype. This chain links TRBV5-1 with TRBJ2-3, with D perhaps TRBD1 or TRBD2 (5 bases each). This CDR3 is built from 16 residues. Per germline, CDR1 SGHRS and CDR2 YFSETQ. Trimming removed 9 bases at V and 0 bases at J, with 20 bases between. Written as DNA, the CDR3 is TGCGCCATCCGGCAACCAGGGAGATGGAGCACAGATACGCAGTATTTT. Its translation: CAIRQPGRWSTDTQYF.

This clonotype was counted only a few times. The CDR3 loop reads CASSIDGGQGHYYNEQFF. CDR3 DNA: TGTGCCAGTAGTATAGATGGGGGGCAGGGCCACTACTACAATGAGCAGTTCTTC. This rearrangement joins TRBV19 to TRBJ2-1, with D possibly being TRBD1 or TRBD2 (6 bases each). V was cut by 0 bases and J by 3 bases, with 18 bases left in between. The CDR3 is 18 amino acids. Germline lookup yields CDR1 LNHDA and CDR2 SQIVND (reference sequence).

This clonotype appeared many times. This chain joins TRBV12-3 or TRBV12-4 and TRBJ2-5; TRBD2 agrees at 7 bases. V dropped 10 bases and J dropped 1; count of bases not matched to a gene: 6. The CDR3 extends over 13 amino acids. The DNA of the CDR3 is TGTGCCACAAAACTAGCGACCCAAGAGACCCAGTACTTC. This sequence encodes CATKLATQETQYF.

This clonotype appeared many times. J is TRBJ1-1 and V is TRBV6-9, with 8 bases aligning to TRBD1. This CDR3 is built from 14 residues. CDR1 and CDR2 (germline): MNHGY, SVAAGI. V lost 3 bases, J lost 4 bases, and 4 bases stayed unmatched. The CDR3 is CASSYGRGPTEAFF. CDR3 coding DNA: TGTGCCAGCAGTTACGGCAGGGGGCCCACTGAAGCTTTCTTT.

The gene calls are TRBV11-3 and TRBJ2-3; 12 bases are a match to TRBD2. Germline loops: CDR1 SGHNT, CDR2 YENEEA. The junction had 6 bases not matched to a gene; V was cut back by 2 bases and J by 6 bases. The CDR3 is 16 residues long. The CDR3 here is CASSLTSGRPADTQYF. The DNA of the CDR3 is TGTGCCAGCAGCTTAACTAGCGGGAGGCCGGCGGATACGCAGTATTTT. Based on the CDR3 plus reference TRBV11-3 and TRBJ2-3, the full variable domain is EAGVVQSPRYKIIEKKQPVAFWCNPISGHNTLYWYLQNLGQGPELLIRYENEEAVDDSQLPKDRFSAERLKGVDSTLKIQPAELGDSAVYLCASSLTSGRPADTQYFGPGTRLTVL.

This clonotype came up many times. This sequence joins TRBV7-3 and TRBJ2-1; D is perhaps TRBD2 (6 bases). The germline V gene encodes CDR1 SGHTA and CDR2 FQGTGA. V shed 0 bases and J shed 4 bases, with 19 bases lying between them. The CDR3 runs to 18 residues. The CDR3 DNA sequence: TGTGCCAGCAGCTTAACCGCCCCTACCACCCGGGGGTACAATGAGCAGTTCTTC. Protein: CASSLTAPTTRGYNEQFF.

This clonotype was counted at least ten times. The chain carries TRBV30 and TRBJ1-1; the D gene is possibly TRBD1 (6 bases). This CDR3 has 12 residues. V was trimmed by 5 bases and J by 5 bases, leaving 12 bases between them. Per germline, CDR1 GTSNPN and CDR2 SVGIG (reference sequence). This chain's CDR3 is CAWAAGDTEAFF. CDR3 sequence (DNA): TGTGCCTGGGCGGCAGGGGATACTGAAGCTTTCTTT.

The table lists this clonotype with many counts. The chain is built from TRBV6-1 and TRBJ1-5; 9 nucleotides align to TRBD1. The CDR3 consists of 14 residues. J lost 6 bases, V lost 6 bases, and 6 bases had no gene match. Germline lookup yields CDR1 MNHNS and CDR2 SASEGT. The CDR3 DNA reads TGTGCCAGCAGGCGGGGACAGGGTTTTCAGCCCCAGCATTTT. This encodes CASRRGQGFQPQHF.

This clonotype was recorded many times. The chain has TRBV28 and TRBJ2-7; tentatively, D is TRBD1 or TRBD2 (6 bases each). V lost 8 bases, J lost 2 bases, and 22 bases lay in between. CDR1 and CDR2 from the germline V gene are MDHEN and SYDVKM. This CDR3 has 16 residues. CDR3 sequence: CASRRPGGRDTYEQYF. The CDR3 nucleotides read TGTGCCAGCCGACGTCCCGGGGGACGGGACACCTACGAGCAGTACTTC.

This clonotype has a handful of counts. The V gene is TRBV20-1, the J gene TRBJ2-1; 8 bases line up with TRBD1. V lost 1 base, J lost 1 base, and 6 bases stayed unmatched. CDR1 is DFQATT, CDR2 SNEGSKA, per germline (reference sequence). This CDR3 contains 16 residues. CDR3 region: CSARVQGASSYNEQFF. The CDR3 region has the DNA TGCAGTGCTAGAGTCCAGGGGGCCTCTTCCTACAATGAGCAGTTCTTC.

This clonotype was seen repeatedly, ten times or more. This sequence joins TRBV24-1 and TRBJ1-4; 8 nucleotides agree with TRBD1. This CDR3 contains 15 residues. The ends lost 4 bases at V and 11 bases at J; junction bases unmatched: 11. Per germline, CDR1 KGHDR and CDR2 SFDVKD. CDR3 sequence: CATSDSGTGGEKLFF. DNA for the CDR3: TGTGCCACCAGTGACTCCGGGACAGGCGGTGAGAAACTGTTTTTT.

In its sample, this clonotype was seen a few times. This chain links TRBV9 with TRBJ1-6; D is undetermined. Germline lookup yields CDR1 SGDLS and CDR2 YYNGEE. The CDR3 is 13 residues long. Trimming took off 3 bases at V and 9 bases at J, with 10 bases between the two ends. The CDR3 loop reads CASSGLPGSPLHF. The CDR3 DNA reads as TGTGCCAGCAGCGGACTCCCCGGTTCACCCCTCCACTTT.

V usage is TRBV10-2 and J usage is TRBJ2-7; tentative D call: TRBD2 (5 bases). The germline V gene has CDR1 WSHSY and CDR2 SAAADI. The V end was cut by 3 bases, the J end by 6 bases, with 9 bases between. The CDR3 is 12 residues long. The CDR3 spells CASSDPTSEQYF. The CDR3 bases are TGCGCCAGCAGTGATCCCACTAGCGAGCAGTACTTC.